Following are 32 T cell receptor beta chains from one sample sequenced in a study of shared clonotypes between healthy human individuals. The data were produced by immunoSEQ multiplex PCR, yet TCRdb's version contains in-frame clones alone and is incomplete. The data show 2 million to 2.5 million clones, with roughly 95% seen just once and approximately 0.13% held by the top ten. Sequencing was done on a sample of naive CD4+ T cells sorted from blood. The subset denotes: CD45RA+ positively selected. Receptors were obtained from a man aged 18 to 30 in good health.

This sequence joins TRBV5-1 and TRBJ2-3; D gene unclear. CDR3 length: 15 amino acids. With 1 base removed from V and 6 bases from J, the gap between germline ends came to 15 bases. Per germline, CDR1 SGHRS and CDR2 YFSETQ. The CDR3 coding sequence is TGCGCCAGCAGCTTGACGACGGTGTCAGGCGATACGCAGTATTTT. Translation gives CASSLTTVSGDTQYF.

The rearrangement joins TRBV9 to TRBJ2-7, with D unclear. The CDR3 extends over 14 amino acids. V lost 0 bases, J lost 2 bases, and 9 bases lay in between. CDR1 is SGDLS and CDR2 is YYNGEE in the germline V gene. CDR3 loop: CASSVASTTYEQYF. CDR3 DNA: TGTGCCAGCAGCGTAGCGTCTACCACCTACGAGCAGTACTTC.

Turning to this clone: Other DNA sequences in the sample encode the same CDR3. The rearrangement links TRBV6-5 to TRBJ2-7, with D perhaps TRBD2 (6 bases). CDR1 and CDR2 from the germline V gene are MNHEY and SVGAGI. Trimming stripped 0 bases from V and 2 bases from J, with 11 bases between. This CDR3 has 15 amino acids. The CDR3 DNA sequence: TGTGCCAGCAGTTACTCCGCGCGGGGAGCCTACGAGCAGTACTTC. It is translated as CASSYSARGAYEQYF.

The V and J genes are TRBV6-5 and TRBJ2-5, with 10 bases aligning to TRBD2. The trim removed 6 bases at V and 3 bases at J, leaving 7 bases unmatched. CDR1 and CDR2 (germline): MNHEY, SVGAGI. CDR3 length: 15 residues. The CDR3 DNA follows: TGTGCCAGCAGACCGGCTACTAGCGGGGAAGAGACCCAGTACTTC. Its translation is CASRPATSGEETQYF.

V gene TRBV6-1 combines with J gene TRBJ2-5, with D unclear. Germline loops: CDR1 MNHNS, CDR2 SASEGT. This CDR3 is 12 amino acids long. The V end was cut by 2 bases, the J end by 6 bases, with 7 bases between. CDR3 nucleotide sequence: TGTGCCAGCAGTGAACAGGCAAAGACCCAGTACTTC. Amino acids: CASSEQAKTQYF.

This chain connects TRBV29-1 to TRBJ1-1; D is unclear. With 7 bases removed from V and 1 base from J, the gap between germline ends came to 16 bases. Germline V gene lookup returns CDR1 SQVTM and CDR2 ANQGSEA. The CDR3 is 14 residues long. The DNA for the CDR3 is TGCAGCGCCGTGTACCCTACAGCGAACACTGAAGCTTTCTTT. As protein: CSAVYPTANTEAFF.

A remark on this clone: Since no conserved phenylalanine or tryptophan closes the CDR3, a read error is the likely cause. The V call is TRBV6-1, the J call TRBJ1-2; 9 nucleotides match TRBD1. Germline V gives CDR1 MNHNS, CDR2 SASEGT. This CDR3 region has 17 residues. Unmatched junction bases numbered 12, after V lost 4 bases and J lost 3 bases. DNA for the CDR3: TGTGCCAGCAGTGGAACTGCAGTACAGGGGGCATACTATGGCTACACCCTC. Translated, it gives CASSGTAVQGAYYGYTL.

The rearrangement links TRBV6-5 to TRBJ1-3; perhaps TRBD1 as D (5 bases). From germline, CDR1 is MNHEY and CDR2 SVGAGI. V shed 0 bases and J shed 0 bases, with 9 bases lying between them. The CDR3 is 16 amino acids. The CDR3 loop is CASSYSQGSSGNTIYF. DNA for the CDR3: TGTGCCAGCAGTTACTCGCAGGGTAGCTCTGGAAACACCATATATTTT.

As to this clone: Different DNA sequences within this sample yield the same CDR3. The rearrangement uses TRBV29-1 and TRBJ2-5; D gene uncertain. Germline V lookup: CDR1 SQVTM, CDR2 ANQGSEA. The germline V and J ends were trimmed by 4 bases and 3 bases, with 3 bases remaining between them. The CDR3 is made up of 10 amino acids. The CDR3 nucleotides read TGCAGCGTTGCGGAAGAGACCCAGTACTTC. It specifies CSVAEETQYF. The whole variable domain, remainder taken from reference TRBV29-1 and TRBJ2-5, is SAVISQKPSRDICQRGTSLTIQCQVDSQVTMMFWYRQQPGQSLTLIATANQGSEATYESGFVIDKFPISRPNLTFSTLTVSNMSPEDSSIYLCSVAEETQYFGPGTRLLVL.

The chain recombines TRBV18 with TRBJ2-7; D could derive from TRBD1 or TRBD2 (5 bases each). The CDR3 loop spans 16 amino acids. With 3 bases removed from V and 0 bases from J, the gap between germline ends came to 15 bases. CDR1 and CDR2 (germline): KGHSH, LQKENI. The CDR3 region is CASSPSGTESSYEQYF. As DNA, the CDR3 is TGTGCCAGCTCACCCTCCGGGACCGAGAGCTCCTACGAGCAGTACTTC.

The count of this clone is one. The chain uses TRBV19 and TRBJ2-1, with TRBD2 identical over 8 bases. Per the germline V gene, CDR1 is LNHDA and CDR2 is SQIVND (reference sequence). The ends lost 5 bases at V and 8 bases at J; junction bases unmatched: 8. CDR3 length equals 14 residues. The chain's CDR3 is CASSPGLDRHEQFF. CDR3 in DNA: TGTGCCAGTAGTCCGGGACTAGATAGGCATGAGCAGTTCTTC.

As regards this clone: The same CDR3 also results from other DNA sequences found in this sample. The genes are TRBV7-9 and TRBJ1-4; D gene uncertain. The V end was cut by 1 base, the J end by 8 bases, with 11 bases between. The CDR3 runs 14 residues. Germline CDR1 SEHNR, CDR2 FQNEAQ (reference sequence). In DNA, the CDR3 is TGTGCCAGCAGCTTAGGCCAGAGCGACGAAAAACTGTTTTTT. Its translation: CASSLGQSDEKLFF.

This sequence joins TRBV5-4 and TRBJ1-1; TRBD1 is a possible D gene (5 bases). In germline, CDR1 is SGHNT, CDR2 YYREEE (reference sequence). The CDR3 spans 15 residues. Trimming removed 5 bases from V and 3 bases from J, with 17 bases in between. CDR3 loop: CASSSLDTLDTEAFF. CDR3 nucleotide sequence: TGTGCCAGCAGTTCCCTGGACACTCTGGACACTGAAGCTTTCTTT.

The CDR3 is CASSLRQGLSTDSYEQYF. The CDR3 region has the DNA TGTGCCAGCAGCCTCCGACAGGGGCTTTCTACAGATTCCTACGAGCAGTACTTC. The V and J genes are TRBV7-2 and TRBJ2-7, with TRBD1 matching over 8 bases. The V segment lost 5 bases and the J segment 1 base; nucleotides outside the gene matches: 16. CDR1 SGHTA and CDR2 FQGNSA come from the germline V gene. The CDR3 extends over 18 amino acids.

CDR3 DNA sequence: TGTGCCAGCAATGCGGGGGGAAACACCATATATTTT. Amino acids: CASNAGGNTIYF. This chain joins TRBV6-5 and TRBJ1-3, with unresolved D. CDR1 and CDR2 (germline): MNHEY, SVGAGI. Deletions cut 7 bases from V and 4 bases from J, with 8 bases between. The CDR3 sequence is 12 residues long.

This chain joins TRBV5-4 and TRBJ2-6; no clear D gene. Looked up from germline, CDR1 is SGHNT and CDR2 is YYREEE (reference sequence). The CDR3 loop spans 15 amino acids. V was cut by 2 bases and J by 1 base, with 7 bases left in between. The CDR3 loop is CASSFFRSGANVLTF. The CDR3 nucleotides read TGTGCCAGCAGCTTCTTCCGATCTGGGGCCAACGTCCTGACTTTC.

V gene TRBV19 combines with J gene TRBJ1-6; weak D call: TRBD1 (6 bases). Trimming shortened V by 10 bases and J by 7 bases, and 17 bases separated the two germline ends. Germline loops: CDR1 LNHDA, CDR2 SQIVND (reference sequence). CDR3 size: 14 residues. CDR3 DNA: TGTGCCACCTGTCTAGAACAGGGAAATTCACCCCTCCACTTT. Protein product: CATCLEQGNSPLHF. The variable domain in full, completed from reference TRBV19 and TRBJ1-6, reads DGGITQSPKYLFRKEGQNVTLSCEQNLNHDAMYWYRQDPGQGLRLIYYSQIVNDFQKGDIAEGYSVSREKKESFPLTVTSAQKNPTAFYLCATCLEQGNSPLHFGNGTRLTVT.

J is TRBJ1-2 and V is TRBV30, with D uncertain. Germline CDR1 GTSNPN, CDR2 SVGIG (reference sequence). The CDR3 totals 13 residues. Trimming left V 0 bases short and J 7 bases short, with 12 bases between. The CDR3 protein is CAWSVRSGRGYTF. The DNA of the CDR3 is TGTGCCTGGAGTGTACGGAGCGGACGTGGCTACACCTTC.

V and J are TRBV11-3 and TRBJ2-2, with TRBD2 matching over 10 bases. Germline CDR1 reads SGHNT; CDR2 reads YENEEA. Trimming at V came to 3 bases and at J to 6 bases, leaving 10 bases not matched to a gene. The CDR3 runs 17 residues. The CDR3 region has the DNA TGTGCCAGCAGCTTGGTTAAGCGGGGGGGCCTCCCCGGGGAGCTGTTTTTT. Translation gives CASSLVKRGGLPGELFF.

V usage is TRBV2 and J usage is TRBJ2-7, with D tentatively TRBD1 (6 bases). The CDR3 extends over 13 amino acids. The germline gives CDR1 SNHLY, CDR2 FYNNEI. Trimming removed 11 bases at V and 5 bases at J, with 19 bases between. The CDR3 DNA sequence: TGTGCCGCAGCCGCGGTGGGGGCTAACGAGCAGTACTTC. Its translation is CAAAAVGANEQYF.

The V and J genes are TRBV5-1 and TRBJ1-2; D is undetermined. Germline CDR1 reads SGHRS; CDR2 reads YFSETQ. The CDR3 spans 15 residues. The ends were cut back, 0 bases at V and 4 bases at J, with 13 bases in the middle. The CDR3 nucleotides are TGCGCCAGCAGCTTGGGGAGGGAGGAGGTCTATGGCTACACCTTC. Translation gives CASSLGREEVYGYTF. The full variable domain, in which reference TRBV5-1 and TRBJ1-2 provide the parts outside the CDR3, is KAGVTQTPRYLIKTRGQQVTLSCSPISGHRSVSWYQQTPGQGLQFLFEYFSETQRNKGNFPGRFSGRQFSNSRSEMNVSTLELGDSALYLCASSLGREEVYGYTFGSGTRLTVV.

V usage is TRBV6-6 and J usage is TRBJ2-7, with 9 bases identical to TRBD1. Per germline, CDR1 MNHNY and CDR2 SVGAGI (reference sequence). This CDR3 has 15 residues. With V trimmed by 6 bases and J by 1 base, 7 bases remained unmatched. Here the CDR3 DNA reads TGTGCCAGCAGACCGGGACAGGGCTTATCCTACGAGCAGTACTTC. Protein: CASRPGQGLSYEQYF.

The chain links TRBV6-5 to TRBJ1-2; 9 bases fit TRBD1. The V gene's germline CDR1 is MNHEY and CDR2 SVGAGI. The V and J ends lost 5 bases and 8 bases, in that order; junction bases with no gene match: 3. The CDR3 covers 12 residues. CDR3 residues: CASSRGTGGYTF. The DNA for the CDR3 is TGTGCCAGCAGTAGGGGGACAGGGGGCTACACCTTC.

V and J are TRBV28 and TRBJ2-7, with 10 nucleotides matching TRBD2. The CDR3 extends over 16 amino acids. Per the germline V gene, CDR1 is MDHEN and CDR2 is SYDVKM. J gave up 4 bases and V 3 bases, and 9 bases lay outside the gene matches. The CDR3 region is CASSLPGGTSAYEQYF. The CDR3 nucleotides read TGTGCCAGCAGTTTGCCTGGTGGGACTAGCGCTTACGAGCAGTACTTC. Based on the CDR3 plus reference TRBV28 and TRBJ2-7, the full variable domain is DVKVTQSSRYLVKRTGEKVFLECVQDMDHENMFWYRQDPGLGLRLIYFSYDVKMKEKGDIPEGYSVSREKKERFSLILESASTNQTSMYLCASSLPGGTSAYEQYFGPGTRLTVT.

This clone was seen once. The chain recombines TRBV7-2 with TRBJ1-1; D may be TRBD1 (5 bases). CDR1 SGHTA and CDR2 FQGNSA come from the germline V gene. V was trimmed by 4 bases and J by 7 bases, leaving 16 bases between them. The CDR3 extends over 14 amino acids. The CDR3 DNA sequence: TGTGCCAGCAGCTCTGCTGACCGGGGCCTTGAAGCTTTCTTT. It yields the protein CASSSADRGLEAFF.

The chain couples TRBV30 to TRBJ1-5; D call uncertain. The CDR3 has 16 amino acids. With 2 bases removed from V and 0 bases from J, the gap between germline ends came to 14 bases. Germline-derived CDR1 and CDR2 are GTSNPN and SVGIG (reference sequence). CDR3 DNA sequence: TGTGCCTGGAGTCGGGATGGACTCAGTAGCAATCAGCCCCAGCATTTT. This codes for CAWSRDGLSSNQPQHF.

The rearrangement uses TRBV28 and TRBJ2-2; tentative D call: TRBD2 (7 bases). This CDR3 is built from 16 residues. The V gene's germline CDR1 is MDHEN and CDR2 SYDVKM. With 2 bases removed from V and 3 bases from J, the gap between germline ends came to 13 bases. CDR3: CASSLPGGRDTGELFF. The CDR3 region has the DNA TGTGCCAGCAGTTTACCGGGGGGCAGGGACACCGGGGAGCTGTTTTTT.

The gene calls are TRBV5-1 and TRBJ2-3, with 10 bases lining up with TRBD1. Losses at the gene ends were 4 bases for V and 2 bases for J; bases not matched to a gene: 4. This CDR3 is built from 15 residues. CDR1 is SGHRS and CDR2 is YFSETQ in the germline V gene. The CDR3 region has the DNA TGCGCCAGCAGCCGGACAGGGGGGCCCACAGATACGCAGTATTTT. Amino acid sequence: CASSRTGGPTDTQYF. The full variable domain, rest sourced from reference TRBV5-1 and TRBJ2-3, is KAGVTQTPRYLIKTRGQQVTLSCSPISGHRSVSWYQQTPGQGLQFLFEYFSETQRNKGNFPGRFSGRQFSNSRSEMNVSTLELGDSALYLCASSRTGGPTDTQYFGPGTRLTVL.

The chain joins TRBV11-1 to TRBJ2-5, with 10 nucleotides matching TRBD2. V shed 2 bases, J shed 1 base, and the junction held 1 base outside the gene matches. The CDR3 has 15 residues. Per the germline V gene, CDR1 is SGHAT and CDR2 is FQDESV (reference sequence). CDR3 residues: CASSLLAGVQETQYF. The DNA of the CDR3 is TGTGCCAGCAGCTTACTAGCGGGGGTCCAAGAGACCCAGTACTTC.

The chain uses TRBV6-6 and TRBJ1-2, with unresolved D. This CDR3 spans 14 amino acids. V was cut by 7 bases and J by 1 base, with 13 bases left in between. Germline V lookup: CDR1 MNHNY, CDR2 SVGAGI (reference sequence). The CDR3 nucleotides read TGTGCCAGCATTTCCGGCGGCTATAACTATGGCTACACCTTC. Residues: CASISGGYNYGYTF.

About this clone itself: Possible read error: a much larger clone is one base away. Additional DNA sequences in this sample encode the identical CDR3. The CDR3 DNA reads as TGTGCCAGCAGGGTAGGAGAGACCCAGTACTTC. Protein: CASRVGETQYF. The chain combines TRBV2 with TRBJ2-5; D gene ambiguous. Per the germline V gene, CDR1 is SNHLY and CDR2 is FYNNEI. The CDR3 sequence is 11 residues long. With 6 bases removed from V and 4 bases from J, the gap between germline ends came to 6 bases. Full variable domain (outside the CDR3, taken from reference TRBV2 and TRBJ2-5): EPEVTQTPSHQVTQMGQEVILRCVPISNHLYFYWYRQILGQKVEFLVSFYNNEISEKSEIFDDQFSVERPDGSNFTLKIRSTKLEDSAMYFCASRVGETQYFGPGTRLLVL.

The chain uses TRBV5-1 and TRBJ1-1; 7 nucleotides align to TRBD1. Germline V CDR1 and CDR2: SGHRS, YFSETQ. The CDR3 loop spans 15 amino acids. V lost 6 bases, J lost 0 bases, and 8 bases stayed unmatched. The CDR3 sequence is CASTPQTGLNTEAFF. CDR3 DNA sequence: TGCGCCAGCACCCCCCAGACAGGGTTGAACACTGAAGCTTTCTTT.